This T cell receptor beta chain was found in a study of shared clonotypes between healthy human individuals. The overall study: CD4 naive and memory got three plates each, CD8 naive two, CD8 memory one.

This CDR3 contains 18 residues. Germline loops: CDR1 SGHVS, CDR2 FNYEAQ. Trimming left V 1 base short and J 0 bases short, with 16 bases between. Using immunoSEQ multiplex PCR, the repertoire was profiled, and TCRdb retains in-frame clones only, with some absent. The sample includes 2 million to 3 million clones, roughly 93% seen only once; the top ten take approximately 0.37%. Sequenced material: naive CD4+ T cells from PBMCs. As to subset: CD45RA+ positively selected. The chain links TRBV7-6 to TRBJ2-1; possible D gene TRBD1, 6 bases. The sequence derives from a man younger than 30 in good health. Some clones in this sample may be carry-over from other donors' samples. The CDR3 protein is CASSLVGAGPSSYNEQFF. The DNA of the CDR3 is TGTGCCAGCAGCTTAGTGGGGGCCGGGCCGAGCTCCTACAATGAGCAGTTCTTC.